This T cell receptor beta chain originates from a study of cytomegalovirus exposure and HLA in healthy donors. Looking at the study overall: Within the Caucasian-associated ancestry cluster were around 81% of the roughly 430 genotyped donors.

Primers: 60 Vbeta forward and 13 Jbeta reverse. Assay: immunoSEQ multiplex PCR; the TCRdb copy retains only in-frame clones and omits some. The repertoire holds about 89,000 clones, with about four fifths as singletons. Study outcomes and limitations: The authors later linked a missense DCLRE1C variant to TCR beta V- and J-gene trimming. HLA allele associations emerged for 15,000 to 20,000 TCR beta sequences in a later analysis, at 0.05 false discovery rate.

Comment on this clone: Its target is unknown.

The germline V and J ends were trimmed by 7 bases and 9 bases, with 10 bases remaining between them. This CDR3 region has 11 residues. Germline V gene data show CDR1 as SQVTM and CDR2 as ANQGSEA. This clonotype originated in a female donor in good health and CMV-seropositive. J is TRBJ1-6 and V is TRBV29-1; D is unresolved. Material: PBMCs. The CDR3, as DNA: TGCAGCGCCGGGGATTTTTCACCCCTCCACTTT. Translation gives CSAGDFSPLHF. Full variable domain (outside the CDR3, taken from reference TRBV29-1 and TRBJ1-6): SAVISQKPSRDICQRGTSLTIQCQVDSQVTMMFWYRQQPGQSLTLIATANQGSEATYESGFVIDKFPISRPNLTFSTLTVSNMSPEDSSIYLCSAGDFSPLHFGNGTRLTVT.